This T cell receptor (beta chain) was sequenced for a study of blood T cell repertoires in COVID-19. Whole-study context: Collection of acute and convalescent COVID-19 samples took place in the United States, Italy and Spain. From T cells, B-cell-depleted T cells, or PBMCs came the material, which was cDNA or gDNA.

V was trimmed by 3 bases and J by 6 bases, leaving 9 bases between them. Looked up from germline, CDR1 is MDHEN and CDR2 is SYDVKM. The CDR3 contains 12 residues. Per the original methods: Researchers report that nucleated cell counts were estimated from reference gene primer amplification. Repertoires were generated with immunoSEQ multiplex PCR, while TCRdb's copy carries only in-frame clones and drops some. V, J and clone size were drawn from that table, and D and trimming were deduced from the DNA. This table has around 260,000 clones, 65% to 90% appearing once. This sequence joins TRBV28 and TRBJ2-7; D not resolved. The clonotype originates from a human donor in a cohort sampled during active COVID-19. Sequencing was carried out using peripheral blood. The CDR3 nucleotides read TGTGCCAGCAGTTTTTCCTTCTCCGAGCAGTACTTC. Its protein product is CASSFSFSEQYF.